A single sample is the source of the 24 T cell receptor beta chains below, sequenced in a study of blood T cells in healthy people across ages. Then a second PCR, running about 7 to 11 cycles, was carried out with a sample-barcoded 5' primer and a J-beta primer mix. Using its own MiXCR run on the 5' RACE reads, TCRdb lists one record per CDR3 protein. The sample carries about 1,500,000 distinct CDR3 sequences, roughly 28% recorded once. Sequenced material: blood. These receptors came from a woman in her twenties or thirties in good health.

This clonotype occurred many times. This chain joins TRBV12-3 or TRBV12-4 and TRBJ1-2, with D perhaps matching TRBD1 (6 bases). V was cut by 5 bases and J by 3 bases, with 10 bases left in between. This CDR3 comprises 13 residues. The CDR3 DNA reads as TGTGCCAGCAGTATGAGGGGGTACTATGGCTACACCTTC. Translating gives CASSMRGYYGYTF.

In the case of this clonotype: At one of its ends the junction is not consistent with the germline gene, which may arise from a read error. The genes are TRBV7-9 and TRBJ2-4; D is possibly TRBD2 (5 bases). CDR3 length equals 15 residues. Germline V CDR1 and CDR2: SEHNR, FQNEAQ (reference sequence). The CDR3 here is CASNLEAAGSNIQYF. DNA for the CDR3: TGTGCCAGCAACTTAGAAGCGGCAGGTTCAAACATTCAGTACTTC. Full variable domain (missing parts from reference TRBV7-9 and TRBJ2-4): DTGVSQNPRHKITKRGQNVTFRCDPISEHNRLYWYRQTLGQGPEFLTYFQNEAQLEKSRLLSDRFSAERPKGSFSTLEIQRTEQGDSAMYLCASNLEAAGSNIQYFGAGTRLSVL.

This clonotype has more than one count but fewer than ten. The chain is built from TRBV7-9 and TRBJ2-4; D gene uncertain. Trimming shortened V by 1 base and J by 6 bases, and 7 bases separated the two germline ends. Germline CDR1 and CDR2: SEHNR and FQNEAQ (reference sequence). This CDR3 has 13 amino acids. Written as DNA, the CDR3 is TGTGCCAGCAGCTTAGGGGCGGCAAACATTCAGTACTTC. This translates into CASSLGAANIQYF.

Of note for this clonotype: The junction departs from germline at one end; a sequencing error may be responsible. V is TRBV28 and J is TRBJ2-6; D perhaps matches TRBD2 (5 bases). This CDR3 region has 14 residues. Germline CDR1 reads MDHEN; CDR2 reads SYDVKM. CDR3 loop: CASSFVYGVNVLTF. The CDR3 bases are TGTGCCAGCAGTTTCGTTTACGGGGTCAACGTCCTGACTTTC.

The chain recombines TRBV5-1 with TRBJ2-7; a possible D gene is TRBD2 (6 bases). Trimming removed 1 base at V and 6 bases at J, with 17 bases between. Germline V gives CDR1 SGHRS, CDR2 YFSETQ. The CDR3 spans 15 residues. For the CDR3, the DNA is TGCGCCAGCAGCTTGACGGAGGGTCGGGTCTCCGAGCAGTACTTC. Its protein is CASSLTEGRVSEQYF.

As regards this clonotype: This may be a read error, as it is one base from a much larger clone. The chain is built from TRBV12-3 or TRBV12-4 and TRBJ1-2, with 7 bases aligning to TRBD1. The CDR3 covers 14 residues. Trimming cost V 3 bases and J 6 bases; bases outside gene matches: 7. The CDR3 here is CASSLTGIGHGYTF. CDR3 coding DNA: TGTGCCAGCAGTTTGACAGGGATCGGCCATGGCTACACCTTC.

The chain combines TRBV20-1 with TRBJ1-6; 9 bases map to TRBD1. The CDR3 is 13 residues long. Germline V gives CDR1 DFQATT, CDR2 SNEGSKA (reference sequence). V lost 6 bases and J lost 10; bases outside the gene matches: 7. In DNA form, the CDR3 reads TGCAGTGCCACCCGGGACAGGGAGTCACCCCTCCACTTT. This translates into CSATRDRESPLHF.

The rearrangement uses TRBV7-2 and TRBJ2-5; TRBD2 matches at 8 bases. V shed 2 bases, J shed 10 bases, and the junction held 6 bases outside the gene matches. CDR3 length: 13 residues. CDR1 is SGHTA and CDR2 is FQGNSA in the germline V gene. CDR3 coding DNA: TGTGCCAGCAGCTTACAGGCCGGGGGGGACCAGTACTTC. Amino acids: CASSLQAGGDQYF.

The chain recombines TRBV28 with TRBJ2-5; 7 bases agree with TRBD1. Germline CDR1 MDHEN, CDR2 SYDVKM. V shed 6 bases, J shed 4 bases, and the junction held 17 bases outside the gene matches. There are 17 residues in the CDR3. CDR3 sequence: CASSSSDRSYTGETQYF. The CDR3 bases are TGTGCCAGCAGCTCTTCGGACAGGAGCTACACAGGAGAGACCCAGTACTTC.

This rearrangement joins TRBV27 to TRBJ2-1; D unclear. Germline values: CDR1 MNHEY, CDR2 SMNVEV (reference sequence). The CDR3 runs 15 residues. The ends were cut back, 0 bases at V and 7 bases at J, with 13 bases in the middle. This chain's CDR3 is CASSLSIGPGNEQFF. The CDR3 nucleotides read TGTGCCAGCAGTTTATCGATAGGGCCTGGGAATGAGCAGTTCTTC.

V is TRBV7-9 and J is TRBJ2-2; D ambiguous. V shed 7 bases and J shed 8 bases, with 8 bases lying between them. Germline CDR1 and CDR2: SEHNR and FQNEAQ (reference sequence). The CDR3 length is 11 residues. Written as DNA, the CDR3 is TGTGCCAGCACCCGCGTAGGGGAGCTGTTTTTT. Protein product: CASTRVGELFF.

As concerns this clonotype: A much larger clone is a single base away; this may be a read error. V and J are TRBV13 and TRBJ2-1, with 8 bases lining up with TRBD2. This CDR3 spans 14 amino acids. The germline V gene encodes CDR1 PRHDT and CDR2 FYEKMQ (reference sequence). CDR3 residues: CASRRGGFRDDQFF. CDR3 DNA: TGTGCCAGCAGACGGGGGGGGTTTCGCGATGATCAGTTCTTC.

As regards this clonotype: Compared with germline, one end of the junction differs, possibly owing to a read error. The chain is built from TRBV9 and TRBJ2-7, with D unclear. The germline V gene has CDR1 SGDLS and CDR2 YYNGEE. The CDR3 contains 13 residues. CDR3 coding DNA: TGTGCCAACAGCGTAGATCAGAAAAGCGAGCAGTACTTC. It specifies CANSVDQKSEQYF.

This chain joins TRBV2 and TRBJ1-4; perhaps TRBD1 as D (5 bases). The CDR3 extends over 14 amino acids. Per germline, CDR1 SNHLY and CDR2 FYNNEI. Trimming stripped 5 bases from V and 7 bases from J, with 14 bases between. In DNA form, the CDR3 reads TGTGCCAGCAGTCCTTTAGTTCAGGGTGAAAAACTGTTTTTT. It specifies CASSPLVQGEKLFF.

The chain uses TRBV6-1 and TRBJ1-5; D call uncertain. From germline, CDR1 is MNHNS and CDR2 SASEGT. The CDR3 contains 16 residues. V was clipped by 2 bases and J by 7 bases, with 18 bases between them. The CDR3 is CASSERRTLIQQPQHF. The DNA of the CDR3 is TGTGCCAGCAGTGAACGTCGTACGCTTATTCAGCAGCCCCAGCATTTT.

This clonotype was picked up a small number of times. The chain carries TRBV19 and TRBJ1-1; D is unresolved. Germline V gives CDR1 LNHDA, CDR2 SQIVND (reference sequence). The length of the CDR3 is 10 residues. V was pared by 7 bases and J by 8 bases, with 8 bases between. The CDR3 is CASIGHEAFF. In nucleotides, the CDR3 is TGTGCCAGTATTGGCCACGAAGCTTTCTTT.

Points on this clonotype: This clone may be a read error of a much larger clone one base away. The CDR3 end shows no conserved phenylalanine or tryptophan, and so a read error is likely. J is TRBJ2-1 and V is TRBV5-1, with no clear D. This CDR3 contains 16 residues. The germline V gene has CDR1 SGHRS and CDR2 YFSETQ. V lost 4 bases and J 2 bases, leaving 16 bases between the germline ends. This CDR3 is CASSPTRSSTYNEQFY. For the CDR3, the DNA is TGCGCCAGCAGCCCCACGCGGTCTTCAACCTACAATGAGCAGTTCTAC.

This chain links TRBV20-1 with TRBJ2-7; 12 nucleotides agree with TRBD1. The CDR3 consists of 15 residues. The ends lost 5 bases at V and 4 bases at J; junction bases unmatched: 9. Germline-derived CDR1 and CDR2 are DFQATT and SNEGSKA (reference sequence). The CDR3 loop reads CSAGRPGQGAYEQYF. Written as DNA, the CDR3 is TGCAGTGCTGGTAGGCCGGGACAGGGGGCTTACGAGCAGTACTTC.

Only a few counts were recorded for this clonotype. The V call is TRBV7-2, the J call TRBJ2-7, with TRBD1 matching over 7 bases. After removal of 5 bases from V and 2 bases from J, the junction contained 12 bases not matched to a gene. This CDR3 comprises 16 residues. Per germline, CDR1 SGHTA and CDR2 FQGNSA. Here the CDR3 DNA reads TGTGCCAGCAGCCTCAACAGGGTCACAGGGGCCTACGAGCAGTACTTC. Protein: CASSLNRVTGAYEQYF.

The chain joins TRBV11-2 to TRBJ2-1; D unresolved. Trimming took off 2 bases at V and 10 bases at J, with 12 bases between the two ends. Germline loops: CDR1 SGHAT, CDR2 FQNNGV. CDR3 length: 13 amino acids. The CDR3 DNA follows: TGTGCCAGCAGCTTAAGGGTTAGGTTGGAGCAGTTCTTC. This codes for CASSLRVRLEQFF.

This clonotype turned up a few times. The rearrangement uses TRBV20-1 and TRBJ2-4, with D unresolved. The CDR3 has 14 amino acids. Germline CDR1 and CDR2: DFQATT and SNEGSKA (reference sequence). The CDR3: CSPTSARIYNEQYF. CDR3 in DNA: TGCAGCCCAACCTCCGCTCGGATATACAATGAGCAGTACTTC.

This clonotype was seen a handful of times. The chain carries TRBV12-3 or TRBV12-4 and TRBJ1-1; 9 nucleotides align to TRBD1. This CDR3 is built from 15 residues. The J segment lost 3 bases and the V segment lost 6 bases, leaving 8 bases of the junction unmatched. The CDR3 here is CASRTGQGLDTEAFF. The DNA for the CDR3 is TGTGCCAGCAGGACTGGACAGGGGCTAGACACTGAAGCTTTCTTT.

The rearrangement joins TRBV7-2 to TRBJ1-2; the match to TRBD1 covers 10 bases. The CDR3 extends over 14 amino acids. V lost 7 bases, J lost 1 base, and 3 bases stayed unmatched. The V gene's germline CDR1 is SGHTA and CDR2 FQGNSA. CDR3 DNA sequence: TGTGCCAGCACGACAGGGGGCAGTAACTATGGCTACACCTTC. It yields the protein CASTTGGSNYGYTF.

This clonotype was counted only a few times. Relative to the germline gene, one junction end is altered; a read error may explain this. The rearrangement links TRBV7-9 to TRBJ2-6; a weak D match, TRBD1 (5 bases). Germline assignment: CDR1 SEHNR and CDR2 FQNEAQ (reference sequence). CDR3 length: 16 amino acids. CDR3 loop: CASSLEYGSGANALTF. The CDR3 coding sequence is TGTGCCAGCAGCTTAGAATATGGCTCTGGGGCCAACGCCCTGACTTTC.